This T cell receptor beta chain was retrieved from a study of chemoradiotherapy in HPV16-positive cancers. Background on the study: A couple of HPV16-positive patients' cells yielded candidate HPV-specific clones and common motifs.

Repeated repertoire sampling spanned the course of chemoradiotherapy. TCRdb's table, derived via immunoSEQ multiplex PCR, lists solely in-frame clones and lacks some. The sample shows about 6,500 clones, about 93% of them seen only once. This sequence originates from a human donor with HPV-associated anogenital cancer. The sequences come from blood, collected from a patient who underwent chemoradiotherapy.

The DNA of the CDR3 is TGTGCCAGCAGCCCAGGACAGGGAATCACTGAAGCTTTCTTT. Encoded protein: CASSPGQGITEAFF. This chain links TRBV28 with TRBJ1-1, with 8 bases that match TRBD1. The CDR3 consists of 14 residues. V shed 6 bases and J 4 bases; nucleotides not matched to a gene: 7. Germline CDR1 and CDR2: MDHEN and SYDVKM.